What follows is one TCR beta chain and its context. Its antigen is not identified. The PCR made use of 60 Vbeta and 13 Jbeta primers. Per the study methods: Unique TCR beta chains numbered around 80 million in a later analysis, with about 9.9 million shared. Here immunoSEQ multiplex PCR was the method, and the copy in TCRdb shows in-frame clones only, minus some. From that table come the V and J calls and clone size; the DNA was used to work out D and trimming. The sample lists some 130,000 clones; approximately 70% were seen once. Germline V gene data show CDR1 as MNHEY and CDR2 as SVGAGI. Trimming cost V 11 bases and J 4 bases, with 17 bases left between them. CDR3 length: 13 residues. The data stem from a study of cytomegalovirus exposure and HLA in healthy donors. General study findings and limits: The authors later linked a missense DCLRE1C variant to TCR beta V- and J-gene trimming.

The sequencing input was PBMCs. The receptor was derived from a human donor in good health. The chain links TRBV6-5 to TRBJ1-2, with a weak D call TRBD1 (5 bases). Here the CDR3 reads CAVRAAFGYGYTF. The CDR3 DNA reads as TGTGCCGTCAGGGCAGCGTTTGGCTATGGCTACACCTTC.